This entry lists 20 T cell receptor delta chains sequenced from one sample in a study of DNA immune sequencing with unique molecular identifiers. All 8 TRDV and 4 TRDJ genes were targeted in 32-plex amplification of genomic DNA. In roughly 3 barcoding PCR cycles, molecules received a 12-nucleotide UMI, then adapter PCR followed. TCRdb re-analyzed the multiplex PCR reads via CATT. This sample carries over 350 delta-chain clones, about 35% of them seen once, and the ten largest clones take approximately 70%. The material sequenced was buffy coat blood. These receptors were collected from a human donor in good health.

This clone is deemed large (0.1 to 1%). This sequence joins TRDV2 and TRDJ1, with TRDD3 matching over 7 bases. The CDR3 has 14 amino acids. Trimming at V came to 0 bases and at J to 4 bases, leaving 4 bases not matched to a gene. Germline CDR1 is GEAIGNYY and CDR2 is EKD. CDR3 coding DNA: TGTGCCTGTGACACCCTGGGGGTGTACGATAAACTCATCTTT. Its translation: CACDTLGVYDKLIF.

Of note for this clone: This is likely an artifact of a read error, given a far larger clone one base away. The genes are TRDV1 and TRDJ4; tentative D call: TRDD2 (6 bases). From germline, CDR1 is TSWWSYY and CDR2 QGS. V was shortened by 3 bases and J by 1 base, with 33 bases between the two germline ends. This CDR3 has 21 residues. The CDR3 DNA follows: TGTGCTCTTGGGGAGGCGAGGCGTTCTTTCCTAAAGTACTGGCGAGGCAGACCCCTGATCTTT. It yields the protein CALGEARRSFLKYWRGRPLIF.

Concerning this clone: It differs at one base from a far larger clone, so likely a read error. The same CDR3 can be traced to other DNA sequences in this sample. CDR3 coding DNA: TGTGCTCTTGGACCCTTCCCGGCCTTCCTACCCTTCTATACTGCGGGGGGATACTCCAAGTACACCGATAAACTCATCTTT. Its protein product is CALGPFPAFLPFYTAGGYSKYTDKLIF. The J gene is TRDJ1, the V gene TRDV1; possibly TRDD2 or TRDD3 for D (9 bases each). The V end was cut by 6 bases, the J end by 0 bases, with 50 bases between. This CDR3 is 27 amino acids long. Germline V CDR1 and CDR2: TSWWSYY, QGS.

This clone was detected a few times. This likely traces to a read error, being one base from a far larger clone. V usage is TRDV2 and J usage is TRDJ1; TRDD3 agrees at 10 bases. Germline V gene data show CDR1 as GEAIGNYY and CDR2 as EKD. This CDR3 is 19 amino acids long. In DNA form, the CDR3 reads TGTTCCTGTGACACTGTTCTTCGTACTGGGGGATCCCCTACCGATAAACTCATCTTT. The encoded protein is CSCDTVLRTGGSPTDKLIF.

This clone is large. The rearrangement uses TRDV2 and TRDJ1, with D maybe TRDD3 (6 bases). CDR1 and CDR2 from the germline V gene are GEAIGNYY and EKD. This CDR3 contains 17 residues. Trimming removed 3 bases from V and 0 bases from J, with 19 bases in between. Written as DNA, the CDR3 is TGTGCCTGTGACCCGATCGGGGATCCTCAGAACACCGATAAACTCATCTTT. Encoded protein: CACDPIGDPQNTDKLIF.

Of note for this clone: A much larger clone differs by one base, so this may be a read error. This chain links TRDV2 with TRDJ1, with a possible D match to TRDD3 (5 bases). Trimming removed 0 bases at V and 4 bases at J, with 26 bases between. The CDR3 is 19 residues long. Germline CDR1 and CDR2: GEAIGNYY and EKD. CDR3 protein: CACDTLFTAGEYQGDKLIF. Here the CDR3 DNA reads TGTGCCTGTGACACCCTGTTTACTGCCGGGGAATACCAAGGCGATAAACTCATCTTT.

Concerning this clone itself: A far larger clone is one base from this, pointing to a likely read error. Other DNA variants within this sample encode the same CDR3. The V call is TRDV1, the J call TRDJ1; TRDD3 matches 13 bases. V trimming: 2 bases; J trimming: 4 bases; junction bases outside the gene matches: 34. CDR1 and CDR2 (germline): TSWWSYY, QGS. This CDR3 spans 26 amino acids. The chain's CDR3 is CALGESAPYHPPHWGIRGIPLDKLIF. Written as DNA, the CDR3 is TGTGCTCTTGGGGAATCGGCCCCCTACCACCCACCTCACTGGGGGATACGCGGCATACCTCTCGATAAACTCATCTTT.

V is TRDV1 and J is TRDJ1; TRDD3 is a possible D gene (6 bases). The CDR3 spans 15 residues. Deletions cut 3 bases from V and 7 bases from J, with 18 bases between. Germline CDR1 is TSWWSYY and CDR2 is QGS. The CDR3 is CALGDLLPTGFKLIF. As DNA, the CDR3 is TGTGCTCTTGGGGATTTACTACCTACTGGGTTTAAACTCATCTTT.

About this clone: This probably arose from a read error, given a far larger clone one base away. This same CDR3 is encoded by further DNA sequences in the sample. The CDR3 DNA is TGTGCTCTTGGGGAGGCGAGGCGTTCTTTCCTAAAGTACTGGGGAGGCAGACCCCTAATCTTT. Translation gives CALGEARRSFLKYWGGRPLIF. The V gene is TRDV1, the J gene TRDJ4, with TRDD3 as a possible D gene (7 bases). The CDR3 has 21 amino acids. Germline lookup yields CDR1 TSWWSYY and CDR2 QGS.

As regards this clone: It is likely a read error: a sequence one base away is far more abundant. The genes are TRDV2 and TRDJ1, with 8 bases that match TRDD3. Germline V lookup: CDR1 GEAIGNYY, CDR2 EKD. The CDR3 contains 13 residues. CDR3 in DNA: TGTGCCTGTGACAACCTGGGGGACGATAAACTCACCTTT. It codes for CACDNLGDDKLTF.

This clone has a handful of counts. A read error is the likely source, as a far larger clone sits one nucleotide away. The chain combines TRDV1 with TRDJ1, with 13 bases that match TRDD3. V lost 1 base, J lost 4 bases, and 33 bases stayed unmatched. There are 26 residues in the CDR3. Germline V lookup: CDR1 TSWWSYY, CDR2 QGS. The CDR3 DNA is TGTGCTCTTGGGGAACCGGCCCCCTACCACCCCCCTCACTGGGGGATACGCGGCATACCTCTCGATAAACTCATCTTT. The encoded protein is CALGEPAPYHPPHWGIRGIPLDKLIF.

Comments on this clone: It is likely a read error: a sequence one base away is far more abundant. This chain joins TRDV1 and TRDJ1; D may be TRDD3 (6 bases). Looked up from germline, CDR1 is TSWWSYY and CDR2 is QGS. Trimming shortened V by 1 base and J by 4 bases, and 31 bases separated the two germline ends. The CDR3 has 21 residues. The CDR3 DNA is TGTGCTCTTGGGGAACCCACTCGGAATGAGGGATATGTTTGGCCCATCGATAAACTCATCTTT. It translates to CALGEPTRNEGYVWPIDKLIF.

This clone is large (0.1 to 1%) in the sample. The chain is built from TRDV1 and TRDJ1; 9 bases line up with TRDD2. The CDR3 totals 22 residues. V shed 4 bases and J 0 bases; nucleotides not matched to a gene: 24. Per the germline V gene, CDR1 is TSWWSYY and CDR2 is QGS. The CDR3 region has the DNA TGTGCTCTTGGGGGGCCTGACCTTCCTACCCTGTACTGGGTGGGGTACACCGATAAACTCATCTTT. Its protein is CALGGPDLPTLYWVGYTDKLIF.

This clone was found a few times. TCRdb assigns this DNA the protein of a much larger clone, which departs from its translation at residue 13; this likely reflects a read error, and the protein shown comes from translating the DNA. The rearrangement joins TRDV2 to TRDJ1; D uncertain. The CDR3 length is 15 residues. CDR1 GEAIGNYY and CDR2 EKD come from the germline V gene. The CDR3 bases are TGTGCCTGTTTGGTATCCCGTACGAGGGCCGATAAATTCATCTTT. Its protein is CACLVSRTRADKFIF.

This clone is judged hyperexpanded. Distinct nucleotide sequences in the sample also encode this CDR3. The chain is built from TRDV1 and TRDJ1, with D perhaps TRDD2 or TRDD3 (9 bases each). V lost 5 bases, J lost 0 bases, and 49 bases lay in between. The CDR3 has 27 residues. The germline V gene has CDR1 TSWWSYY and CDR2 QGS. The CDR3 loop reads CALGPFPAFLPFYTAGGYSKYTDKLIF. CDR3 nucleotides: TGTGCTCTTGGGCCCTTCCCGGCCTTCCTACCCTTCTATACTGCGGGGGGATACTCCAAGTACACCGATAAACTCATCTTT.

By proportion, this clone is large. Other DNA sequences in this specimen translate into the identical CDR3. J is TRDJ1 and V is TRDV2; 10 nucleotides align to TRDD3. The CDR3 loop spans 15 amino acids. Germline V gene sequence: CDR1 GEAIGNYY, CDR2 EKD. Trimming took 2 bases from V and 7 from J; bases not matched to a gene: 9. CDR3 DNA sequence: TGTGCCTGTGACAAGATGGGGGATACTGGCCCTAAACTCATCTTT. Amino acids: CACDKMGDTGPKLIF.

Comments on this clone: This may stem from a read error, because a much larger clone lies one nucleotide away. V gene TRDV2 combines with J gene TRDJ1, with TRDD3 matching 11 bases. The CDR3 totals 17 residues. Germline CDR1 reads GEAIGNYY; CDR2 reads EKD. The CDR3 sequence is CACDKLGDIITTDKLTF. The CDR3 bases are TGTGCCTGTGACAAACTGGGGGATATTATAACCACCGATAAACTCACCTTT.

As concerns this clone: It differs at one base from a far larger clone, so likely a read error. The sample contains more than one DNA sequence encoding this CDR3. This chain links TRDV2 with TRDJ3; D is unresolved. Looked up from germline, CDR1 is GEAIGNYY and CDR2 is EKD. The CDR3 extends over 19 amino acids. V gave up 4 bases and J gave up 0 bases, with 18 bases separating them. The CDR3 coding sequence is TGTGCCTGTGAAGCGGTACTTGGGACAAACTCCTGGGACACCCGACAGATGTTTTTC. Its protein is CACEAVLGTNSWDTRQMFF.

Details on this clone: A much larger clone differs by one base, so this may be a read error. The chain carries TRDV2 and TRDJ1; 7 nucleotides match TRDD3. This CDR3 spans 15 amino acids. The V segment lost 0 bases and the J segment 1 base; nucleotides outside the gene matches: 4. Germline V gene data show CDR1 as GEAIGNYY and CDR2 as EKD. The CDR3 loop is CACDTLGAATDKLIF. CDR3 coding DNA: TGTGCCTGTGACACCCTGGGGGCCGCCACCGATAAACTCATCTTT.

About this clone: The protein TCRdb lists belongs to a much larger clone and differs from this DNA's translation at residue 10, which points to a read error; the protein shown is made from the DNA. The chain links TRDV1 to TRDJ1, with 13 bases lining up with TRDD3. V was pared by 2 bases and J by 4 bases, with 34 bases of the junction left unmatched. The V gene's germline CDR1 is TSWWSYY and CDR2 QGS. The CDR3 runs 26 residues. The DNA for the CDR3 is TGTGCTCTTGGGGAATCGGCCCCCTACTACCCCCCTCACTGGGGGATACGCGGCATACCTCTCGATAAACTCATCTTT. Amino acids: CALGESAPYYPPHWGIRGIPLDKLIF.